These T cell receptor beta chains were read from a single sample in a study of T cell changes during pregnancy in multiple sclerosis. Data came from immunoSEQ multiplex PCR; TCRdb stores just in-frame clones and leaves some out. This sample has about 84,000 clones, with about 94% found just once. Sequences were derived from peripheral blood, sampled in the third trimester of pregnancy. The receptors derive from a female donor with multiple sclerosis, enrolled in a pregnancy study. CDR3s include the opening cysteine and the closing phenylalanine or tryptophan.

TRBV13 CASSLYRGSEKLFF
TRBV27 CASRKGGPGYEQFF
TRBV9 CASNLGTGGADTQYF
TRBV27 CASSLAGQGNYGYTF
TRBV19 CASNLDRAYGYTF
TRBV2 CASRDDRAETQYF
TRBV29-1 CSVKGVVTSGGTYEQYF
TRBV7-2 CASSLGGGSNQPQHF
TRBV9 CASSEDMNTEAFF
TRBV9 CASSSRTGGVSPLHF
TRBV29-1 CSVGEGSLNEKLFF
TRBV27 CASGGSAAYEQYF
TRBV5-1 CASSWSGTGAYGYTF
TRBV7-7 CASSLVAGDPGLVQYF
TRBV10-2 CASSEILAGPETQYF
TRBV19 CASSTTGTGVTYGYTF
TRBV7-2 CASRGPPGLPLHF
TRBV5-1 CASSLEGGNQPQHF
TRBV28 CASSLFSSTFEWEQYF
TRBV4-1 CASGKTGPSTDTQYF